The rows below give T cell receptor beta chains drawn from one sample of a study of human T cells and chemical hapten exposure. A single record per CDR3 protein comes from TCRdb applying MiXCR to the RACE reads. This repertoire shows some 54,000 distinct CDR3 sequences, around 9.5% found once; its top ten account for 1.5% to 2%. The input for sequencing was whole blood, taken in connection with sensitization to the hapten diphenylcyclopropenone (DPC). The origin of the receptors is a woman aged 50 to 60 with alopecia areata. Some clones in this sample may be carry-over from other donors' samples. Each CDR3 is given without its conserved first and last residue.

J gene,V gene,CDR3 protein
TRBJ2-3,TRBV20-1,SARREQGARDTQY
TRBJ2-5,TRBV11-2,ASSAFSGGETQY
TRBJ2-1,TRBV6-2/TRBV6-3,ASSYRGPYNEQF
TRBJ2-2,TRBV7-2,ASSLPAGELF
TRBJ2-1,TRBV7-2,ASSLVASLGEGEQF
TRBJ2-7,TRBV18,ASSPPPGLSEQY
TRBJ1-2,TRBV20-1,SASDTGYYGYT
TRBJ1-6,TRBV6-5,ASRPLVRDYSPLH
TRBJ2-7,TRBV11-2,ASSLGLTYEQY
TRBJ1-4,TRBV4-3,ASSQDPQEDEKLF
TRBJ2-3,TRBV27,ASSPPPGLAGGLETDTQY
TRBJ1-4,TRBV28,ASGAGDEKLF
TRBJ2-7,TRBV12-3/TRBV12-4,ASSTGTGGMGEQY
TRBJ2-4,TRBV20-1,SPGWMVKNIQY
TRBJ2-5,TRBV6-5,ASSRSAGGPETQY
TRBJ2-7,TRBV6-6,ASSPIPGQGVKEQY
TRBJ1-1,TRBV5-5,ASSLDGRAF
TRBJ2-2,TRBV7-9,ASSHDTGELF
TRBJ1-2,TRBV20-1,SASPLGLDGYT